This T cell receptor beta chain was recovered during a study of shared clonotypes between healthy human individuals (dated by TCRdb to 2020 to 2022). At the level of the whole study: Three men and a couple of women, aged 18 to 49 years, made up the cohort. Per donor, three plates each were used for CD4 naive and CD4 memory, two for CD8 naive, and one for CD8 memory. To estimate repertoire size and how much clonotype sharing occurs between individuals, the study deeply sequenced the blood TCR repertoires of five or six healthy adults. Different laboratories and diverse techniques were used to prepare libraries and sequence TCR repertoires, to increase sequencing depth and limit assay-specific biases. Per donor, leukapheresis produced somewhere between about 0.85 and 10 billion PBMCs.

For this clone: Its antigen remains unidentified. Within one base of it there is no much larger clone, and no base qualities were kept.

Using the deep immunoSEQ assay, multiplex PCR amplified TCR CDR3 regions from genomic DNA. Extracted genomic DNA from each cell subset was spread evenly across all wells of several immunoSEQ 96-well plates, with each plate serving as a replicate. For sorted subsets, around 200 ng genomic DNA, equal to about 30,000 T cell genomes, was loaded into each replicate PCR. The purified libraries were quantified using a Qubit 3.0 fluorometer, sized with a Bioanalyzer 2100, and then quantified again using the KAPA Library Quantification kit. Each immunoSEQ 96-well plate was sequenced on its own single-read 150-cycle Illumina NextSeq 550 flow cell. Per the source publication's procedure: Because only junctional sequences without quality scores were contained in the immunoSEQ output, filtering matching that applied to full-length reads could not be performed. To assign V/J genes and CDR3, sequences were annotated against IMGT germline references using PyIR, a Python wrapper for IgBLAST v1.9. Reads were removed for weak V/J assignments (E-value above 1e-6), missing CDR3, stop codons, out-of-frame junctions, or ambiguous translated residues. A V3J clonotype was defined by an identical inferred V gene, J gene, and CDR3 amino acid sequence. Percentage overlap between repertoires was calculated by dividing the number of shared unique clonotypes by the size of the smaller repertoire. Richness of each repertoire was evaluated using RTK rarefaction, the Chao1 estimator, and Recon v2.1 estimates of unobserved clonotypes. Generation probabilities for all TCRbeta clonotypes obtained by the gDNA method from a handful of donors were computed using OLGA. The immuneACCESS repertoire file appears here via TCRdb, limited to in-frame rearrangements. These files lack a portion of the clones; in checked studies, under half of the deficit traces to unresolved V genes, and the cause of the others is not known. Clonal size and the V and J genes are those of that table, whereas D and trimming came from the DNA. Here the sample has under 600,000 clones; 95% to 98% occur a single time. The top ten constitute 0.25% to 0.35% of the sample.

CD8 naive samples were CD45RO-negative cells positively selected for CCR7, giving a CD45RA+CCR7+ population that excluded TemRA cells. The donors were healthy, HIV-negative adults who had no recently reported acute infections or vaccinations. Every donor was a Caucasian adult living in Nashville, Tennessee, USA. After blood collection by leukapheresis, PBMCs were isolated using Ficoll-Histopaque density gradient centrifugation and then cryopreserved in the vapor phase of liquid nitrogen. Analytical flow cytometry was used to check the purity and quantity of every magnetically sorted T cell population. Genomic DNA was isolated from each sorted fraction and quantified by UV absorbance on a Nanodrop 2000c. The germline V gene supplies CDR1 MDHEN and CDR2 SYDVKM. There are 17 amino acids in the CDR3, from cysteine to phenylalanine inclusive. Left in the record is the CDR3 DNA by itself, 51 bases read in frame from the first base. V is trimmed back by 5 bases and J by 10 bases, and the junction contains 18 bases that no gene match accounts for.

The investigation overall reported the following: About 4.5% of naive CD4, around 3.6% of naive CD8, around 2.3% of memory CD4, and more than 0.35% of memory CD8 clonotypes were shared across several donors. The small number of donors limited the genetic and exposure-history diversity represented. Higher generation probabilities were observed for clonotypes shared by all four sorted-subset donors than for non-shared clonotypes. Sampling was restricted to blood, and TCR repertoires in tissues likely differ from the TCR repertoires found in blood. Based on pairwise subsampling, the degree of clonotype sharing among donors was expected to be affected by sequencing depth. Naive subsets generally had larger estimated clonotype richness than memory subsets. Even with the large sequencing depth, rarefaction of the sorted-subset datasets indicated that sequencing was incomplete.

This TCR came from a man aged 30 to 39 in good health. The specimen was naive CD8+ T cells sorted from blood. The cell subset or site label of this sample denotes: CD45RA+CCR7+. This sequence uses TRBV28 and TRBJ1-4, with TRBD1 matching 8 junction bases. Here the CDR3 is given as CASSTDRGFFELGKLFF. The base sequence is TGTGCCAGCAGTACTGACAGGGGCTTTTTTGAACTGGGAAAACTGTTTTTT.